Listed below are T cell receptor beta chains from one sample, sequenced in a study of T cell responses to AZD1222 COVID-19 vaccine. TCRdb keeps only in-frame clones here, not all; method: immunoSEQ multiplex PCR. The sample shows around 120,000 clones, more than 75% of them seen only once. Sequencing used peripheral blood, obtained 28 days after the second AZD1222 dose. The receptors were sampled from an adult who received the AZD1222 COVID-19 vaccine. Both conserved end residues are part of each CDR3. The order of the fields is V gene, clone size, D gene, J gene, CDR3 DNA, CDR3 protein. D genes are given only for firm matches. Clone size is shown for a subset of rows, as once, few, many or a class of expanded clone.

TRBV3-1/TRBV3-2,-,-,TRBJ1-2,TGTGCCAGCAGCCCCTCGGCGGGAGCTAACTATGGCTACACCTTC,CASSPSAGANYGYTF
TRBV6-4,once,TRBD2,TRBJ2-1,TGTGCCAGCAGTGCGGGACTAGCGCTTCCCTACAATGAGCAGTTCTTC,CASSAGLALPYNEQFF
TRBV5-1,once,-,TRBJ2-5,TGCGCCAGCAGCTTGGACCGAGAGACCCAGTACTTC,CASSLDRETQYF
TRBV27,once,-,TRBJ1-6,TGTGCCAGCAATCGGGGACCCCTGAGCTCCTATAATTCACCCCTCCACTTT,CASNRGPLSSYNSPLHF
TRBV7-8,-,TRBD1,TRBJ1-2,TGTGCCAGCAGCTTAGGGACAGGGGGCGGAAGCTATGGCTACACCTTC,CASSLGTGGGSYGYTF
TRBV7-6,-,TRBD1,TRBJ1-2,TGTGCCAGCAGCGAAGGACAGGGGTGGAACTATGGCTACACCTTC,CASSEGQGWNYGYTF
TRBV15,-,-,TRBJ2-7,TGTGCCACCAGCAGAGATCAGTCAGGTTCCTACGAGCAGTACTTC,CATSRDQSGSYEQYF
TRBV24-1,-,-,TRBJ2-1,TGTGCCACCAGTGATTTGACCGACTACAATGAGCAGTTCTTC,CATSDLTDYNEQFF
TRBV19,-,TRBD2,TRBJ2-1,TGTGCCAGTCGTACCACAGCGGGGGATCGCAATGAGCAGTTCTTC,CASRTTAGDRNEQFF
TRBV7-2,-,TRBD1,TRBJ1-4,TGTGCCAGCAGCCGTCAGGGGGGGACTAATGAAAAACTGTTTTTT,CASSRQGGTNEKLFF
TRBV7-2,-,TRBD2,TRBJ2-7,TGTGCCAGCAGTGCTAGCGGGACTACCTACGAGCAGTACTTC,CASSASGTTYEQYF
TRBV18,-,TRBD1,TRBJ1-2,TGTGCCAGCTCACAAGGGACAGGGAACTATGGCTACACCTTC,CASSQGTGNYGYTF
TRBV5-4,-,-,TRBJ1-3,TGTGCCAGCAGCTTGGGACAGCCCTACTCTGGAAACACCATATATTTT,CASSLGQPYSGNTIYF
TRBV5-8,-,-,TRBJ1-2,TGTGCCAGCAGCGCCGCAACAGTCGGCTACACCTTC,CASSAATVGYTF
TRBV20-1,-,-,TRBJ1-2,TGCAGTGCTGGGGGGTCCTATGGCTACACCTTC,CSAGGSYGYTF
TRBV7-9,-,-,TRBJ1-2,TGTGCCAGCAGCTTAGCGGTGGGCTACACCTTC,CASSLAVGYTF
TRBV6-5,-,-,TRBJ2-5,TGTGCCAGCAGTTATATTTCGGGGGAAGAGACCCAGTACTTC,CASSYISGEETQYF
TRBV5-4,few,-,TRBJ2-3,TGTGCCAGCAGTAGTCCACCTAGGGGCACAGATACGCAGTATTTT,CASSSPPRGTDTQYF
TRBV27,-,-,TRBJ1-4,TGTGCCAGCAGTCCCGGGGCTAATGAAAAACTGTTTTTT,CASSPGANEKLFF
TRBV9,-,-,TRBJ2-5,TGTGCCAGCAGCGTAGTGGGGGGCCAAGAGACCCAGTACTTC,CASSVVGGQETQYF
TRBV5-1,-,-,TRBJ1-6,TGCGCCAGCAGCTTGGCTCCGGACAGACCAAATTCACCCCTCCACTTT,CASSLAPDRPNSPLHF
TRBV28,-,-,TRBJ2-7,TGTGCCAGCAGGAGGCCGCAGTGGGAATACGAGCAGTACTTC,CASRRPQWEYEQYF
TRBV20-1,-,-,TRBJ2-1,TGCAGTGCTACAGGCGATGAGCAGTTCTTC,CSATGDEQFF
TRBV19,-,-,TRBJ1-2,TGTGCCAGTAGTACAGGATCAGGGCTGGGGATTAAGAGTGGCTACACCTTC,CASSTGSGLGIKSGYTF
TRBV7-2,-,-,TRBJ1-1,TGTGCCAGCAGACGGGACGGGAACACTGAAGCTTTCTTT,CASRRDGNTEAFF
TRBV28,once,TRBD1,TRBJ1-2,TGTGCCAGCAGAGCTTCGGGACAGGGCTACACCTTC,CASRASGQGYTF
TRBV29-1,-,-,TRBJ1-3,TGCAGCGCCGCCCGGGGGAACATTGCTCTCCCCGGAAACACCATATATTTT,CSAARGNIALPGNTIYF
TRBV29-1,-,TRBD2,TRBJ2-3,TGCAGCGCTGACGGGGGGATGGGTTTGAGCACAGATACGCAGTATTTT,CSADGGMGLSTDTQYF
TRBV9,-,-,TRBJ1-1,TGTGCCAGCAGCCCTCAGAGACAGGATGAAGCTTTCTTT,CASSPQRQDEAFF
TRBV24-1,-,-,TRBJ1-4,TGTGCCACCAGTGACCCGACAGGCGCCTATCCTGAAAAACTGTTTTTT,CATSDPTGAYPEKLFF
TRBV21-1,-,-,TRBJ1-5,TGTGCCAGCACCCAGAGTTTGTCGAGACAGGGCACAAGAAACAATCAGCCCCAGCATTTT,CASTQSLSRQGTRNNQPQHF
TRBV19,-,-,TRBJ2-1,TGTGCCAGTAGTTGGGGGCGAAGCGACTACAATGAGCAGTTCTTC,CASSWGRSDYNEQFF